A selection of T cell receptor beta chains follows, all from one sample in a study of spatial heterogeneity in lung cancer. MiXCR was run by TCRdb on the 5' RACE reads, yielding one entry per CDR3 protein. The sample lists 12,000 or so distinct CDR3 sequences, 13% to 15% occurring once. Specimen: PBMCs, collected at surgery. Source of these receptors: a female donor with early-stage non-small cell lung cancer. CDR3s include the opening cysteine and the closing phenylalanine or tryptophan. Each record gives: V gene, clone size, D gene, J gene, CDR3 DNA, CDR3 protein. D genes are given only for firm matches. Clone size, where shown, is once, few, many, or a class for clones that have expanded.

V: TRBV12-3/TRBV12-4
size: .
D: .
J: TRBJ2-3
DNA: TGTGCCAGCAGCCGAGCGAGGAGGGCGCAGTATTTT
CDR3: CASSRARRAQYF

V: TRBV2
size: many
D: .
J: TRBJ2-7
DNA: TGTGCCAGCAGTAAGGGGCTCTACGAGCAGTACTTC
CDR3: CASSKGLYEQYF

V: TRBV6-2/TRBV6-3
size: many
D: .
J: TRBJ1-2
DNA: TGTGCCAGCAGTTACATCTCGGCTCATGGCTACACCTTC
CDR3: CASSYISAHGYTF

V: TRBV20-1
size: many
D: TRBD2
J: TRBJ2-7
DNA: TGCAGTGCTGCTAGCGGGGGGGCTTCCGCCGAGCAGTACTTC
CDR3: CSAASGGASAEQYF

V: TRBV12-3/TRBV12-4
size: .
D: .
J: TRBJ2-3
DNA: TGTGCCAGCGGTCAGGCCGGCAACACAGATACGCAGTATTTT
CDR3: CASGQAGNTDTQYF

V: TRBV5-1
size: medium-sized
D: TRBD2
J: TRBJ2-5
DNA: TGCGCCAGCAGCTTTAGCGGGGGGCCTCCGGAGGAGACCCAGTACTTC
CDR3: CASSFSGGPPEETQYF

V: TRBV7-3
size: medium-sized
D: .
J: TRBJ2-5
DNA: TGTGCCAGCAGCTTGTGGGCGGGGCTGCAAGAGACCCAGTACTTC
CDR3: CASSLWAGLQETQYF

V: TRBV3-1
size: many
D: .
J: TRBJ1-1
DNA: TGTGCCAGCAGCCAAGGCGCAGGGGACGGTGAAGCTTTCTTT
CDR3: CASSQGAGDGEAFF

V: TRBV7-3
size: many
D: .
J: TRBJ2-2
DNA: TGTGCCAGCAGCCCATCCTCCCCGGGGAACACCGGGGAGCTGTTTTTT
CDR3: CASSPSSPGNTGELFF

V: TRBV3-1
size: medium-sized
D: TRBD1
J: TRBJ2-1
DNA: TGTGCCAGCAGCCAAGATTGGCCCCGGGACAGTAGTGAGCAGTTCTTC
CDR3: CASSQDWPRDSSEQFF

V: TRBV7-9
size: many
D: TRBD1
J: TRBJ1-1
DNA: TGTGCCAGCAGCTTAGAGATAGGGGGCGCATCTGAAGCTTTCTTT
CDR3: CASSLEIGGASEAFF

V: TRBV29-1
size: many
D: .
J: TRBJ2-7
DNA: TGCAGCGTGAACAGGGCCGATGGCTACGAGCAGTACTTC
CDR3: CSVNRADGYEQYF

V: TRBV24-1
size: .
D: .
J: TRBJ1-2
DNA: TGTGCCACCAGTGACAGAGCTAACTATGGCTACACCTTC
CDR3: CATSDRANYGYTF

V: TRBV10-3
size: .
D: TRBD1
J: TRBJ2-7
DNA: TGTGCCACCGGGACAGGGGCCTACGAGCAGTACTTC
CDR3: CATGTGAYEQYF

V: TRBV5-1
size: many
D: .
J: TRBJ2-2
DNA: TGCGCCAGCAGCTCGGACTCACTCACCGGGGAGCTGTTTTTT
CDR3: CASSSDSLTGELFF

V: TRBV28
size: many
D: TRBD1
J: TRBJ1-2
DNA: TGTGCCAGCAGTCCCGGGACAGCGAGCTATGGCTACACCTTC
CDR3: CASSPGTASYGYTF

V: TRBV27
size: once
D: .
J: TRBJ2-7
DNA: TGTGCCAGCAGTTCCACCTACGAGCAGTACTTC
CDR3: CASSSTYEQYF

V: TRBV5-1
size: many
D: .
J: TRBJ2-5
DNA: TGCGCCAGCAGCTCGAGCCAAGAGACCCAGTACTTC
CDR3: CASSSSQETQYF

V: TRBV28
size: medium-sized
D: .
J: TRBJ2-7
DNA: TGTGCCAGCAGTTTAGGCGGCTACGAGCAGTACTTC
CDR3: CASSLGGYEQYF

V: TRBV28
size: medium-sized
D: .
J: TRBJ1-1
DNA: TGTGCCAGCAGTTTATTGGTCATGAACACTGAAGCTTTCTTT
CDR3: CASSLLVMNTEAFF

V: TRBV2
size: medium-sized
D: .
J: TRBJ1-1
DNA: TGTGCCAGCAGTGGGGAGGGTCTCGGCACTGAAGCTTTCTTT
CDR3: CASSGEGLGTEAFF

V: TRBV6-1
size: .
D: TRBD1
J: TRBJ2-7
DNA: TGTGCCAGCAGCCGGACAGGGTCCTACGAGCAGTACTTC
CDR3: CASSRTGSYEQYF

V: TRBV4-1
size: .
D: TRBD1
J: TRBJ2-1
DNA: TGCGCCAGCAGCCTTTCCACCGGGACAGGGGGGTCGGGTGAGCAGTTCTTC
CDR3: CASSLSTGTGGSGEQFF

V: TRBV28
size: few
D: .
J: TRBJ2-5
DNA: TGTGCCAGCACCTTTCCCGCCAGGTCGGAGACCCAGTACTTC
CDR3: CASTFPARSETQYF

V: TRBV5-1
size: many
D: TRBD2
J: TRBJ2-1
DNA: TGCGCCAGCAGCTTGGGGGCCGGGACTAGCGGGAACAATGAGCAGTTCTTC
CDR3: CASSLGAGTSGNNEQFF

V: TRBV6-6
size: many
D: TRBD1
J: TRBJ2-7
DNA: TGTGCCAGCAGTTATCCTACGGGACAGAGCTACGAGCAGTACTTC
CDR3: CASSYPTGQSYEQYF

V: TRBV3-1
size: medium-sized
D: TRBD2
J: TRBJ2-3
DNA: TGTGCCAGCAGCCCCCCCGGACTAGCGGATTCCACAGATACGCAGTATTTT
CDR3: CASSPPGLADSTDTQYF

V: TRBV10-3
size: medium-sized
D: TRBD1
J: TRBJ2-7
DNA: TGTGCCATCAGTGAACGCACAGGGGCCGAGCAGTACTTC
CDR3: CAISERTGAEQYF

V: TRBV7-2
size: many
D: .
J: TRBJ2-3
DNA: TGTGCCAGCAGCTTAAACGGAGGGGATACGCAGTATTTT
CDR3: CASSLNGGDTQYF

V: TRBV7-2
size: many
D: .
J: TRBJ2-2
DNA: TGTGCCAGCAGCTCCGACAGCAAATACACCGGGGAGCTGTTTTTT
CDR3: CASSSDSKYTGELFF

V: TRBV14
size: many
D: TRBD2
J: TRBJ2-5
DNA: TGTGCCAGCAGCCAAGGACTAGCGGGTGAGACCCAGTACTTC
CDR3: CASSQGLAGETQYF

V: TRBV21-1
size: many
D: .
J: TRBJ1-6
DNA: TGTGCCAGCAGCAAAACGACCCAGACGGCGCCCCTCCACTTT
CDR3: CASSKTTQTAPLHF

V: TRBV29-1
size: .
D: .
J: TRBJ2-7
DNA: TGCAGCGTCCGTGGTTACGAGCAGTACTTC
CDR3: CSVRGYEQYF

V: TRBV5-1
size: .
D: TRBD2
J: TRBJ2-1
DNA: TGCGCCAGCAGCACCTACCTAAAAACCGGGACTAGCGGGGCCTACAATGAGCAGTTCTTC
CDR3: CASSTYLKTGTSGAYNEQFF

V: TRBV10-3
size: medium-sized
D: TRBD1
J: TRBJ1-2
DNA: TGTGCCGCTTGGACAGGGGGGACAAACTATGGCTACACCTTC
CDR3: CAAWTGGTNYGYTF

V: TRBV14
size: many
D: .
J: TRBJ2-3
DNA: TGTGCCAGCAGCCGGGTGAGCACGGTGGATACGCAGTATTTT
CDR3: CASSRVSTVDTQYF

V: TRBV27
size: .
D: TRBD2
J: TRBJ2-7
DNA: TGTGCCAGCAGTCCTACAGGTAGCGGGGCCTCCTACGAGCAGTACTTC
CDR3: CASSPTGSGASYEQYF

V: TRBV7-9
size: .
D: .
J: TRBJ1-3
DNA: TGTGCCAGCAGCTTAGCTATGGGACTTACTGGAAACACCATATATTTT
CDR3: CASSLAMGLTGNTIYF

V: TRBV14
size: once
D: .
J: TRBJ1-1
DNA: TGTGCCAGCAGCCAAGATTTCGGCAGGGTGAGGGACACTGAAGCTTTCTTT
CDR3: CASSQDFGRVRDTEAFF

V: TRBV29-1
size: medium-sized
D: TRBD1
J: TRBJ2-7
DNA: TGCAGCGCCGGACAGGGATACGAGCAGTACTTC
CDR3: CSAGQGYEQYF

V: TRBV20-1
size: many
D: TRBD2
J: TRBJ2-3
DNA: TGCAGTGCTTCTCTAGCGGGAGGGCCGAGCACAGATACGCAGTATTTT
CDR3: CSASLAGGPSTDTQYF

V: TRBV20-1
size: many
D: TRBD2
J: TRBJ2-7
DNA: TGCAGTGCTGGGACTAGCGGGGGGATCGAGCAGTACTTC
CDR3: CSAGTSGGIEQYF

V: TRBV6-2/TRBV6-3
size: medium-sized
D: TRBD2
J: TRBJ2-3
DNA: TGTGCCAGCAGTTCCTTCGCGAGCGGGAGTATGAATACGCAGTATTTT
CDR3: CASSSFASGSMNTQYF

V: TRBV6-1
size: medium-sized
D: TRBD2
J: TRBJ2-7
DNA: TGTGCCTCCGCCGGCGGGAGGGCCGGGTTATACGAGCAGTACTTC
CDR3: CASAGGRAGLYEQYF

V: TRBV7-2
size: few
D: TRBD2
J: TRBJ2-7
DNA: TGTGCCAGCAGCTTTTTGGCTAGCGGGAGTGATAGAGAGCAGTACTTC
CDR3: CASSFLASGSDREQYF

V: TRBV19
size: medium-sized
D: TRBD1
J: TRBJ2-1
DNA: TGTGCCAGTAGTGGGGGGACAGGCCAGACTGAGCAGTTCTTC
CDR3: CASSGGTGQTEQFF

V: TRBV6-4
size: medium-sized
D: .
J: TRBJ2-1
DNA: TGTGCCAGCAGTGACTCGAGTAGCTACAATGAGCAGTTCTTC
CDR3: CASSDSSSYNEQFF

V: TRBV28
size: once
D: TRBD1
J: TRBJ1-1
DNA: TGTGCCAGCAGCCCAGGGGGCAGGGTTCACACTGAAGCTTTCTTT
CDR3: CASSPGGRVHTEAFF

V: TRBV12-3/TRBV12-4
size: many
D: .
J: TRBJ2-3
DNA: TGTGCCAGCAGTTCCGGGAACACAGATACGCAGTATTTT
CDR3: CASSSGNTDTQYF

V: TRBV29-1
size: many
D: .
J: TRBJ2-5
DNA: TGCAGCACCCGGGACGGAGGATCTCGAGAGACCCAGTACTTC
CDR3: CSTRDGGSRETQYF

V: TRBV2
size: .
D: .
J: TRBJ2-5
DNA: TGTGCCAGCAGCCTGGACAGTGAAGAGACCCAGTACTTC
CDR3: CASSLDSEETQYF

V: TRBV4-2
size: many
D: .
J: TRBJ2-2
DNA: TGTGCCAGCAGCCAAATCGGTCTCGTGGGCGGGGAGCTGTTTTTT
CDR3: CASSQIGLVGGELFF

V: TRBV30
size: many
D: .
J: TRBJ1-5
DNA: TGTGCCTGGAGTTTACAGGGTAATCAGCCCCAGCATTTT
CDR3: CAWSLQGNQPQHF

V: TRBV2
size: many
D: TRBD1
J: TRBJ1-5
DNA: TGTGCCAGCAGTGTCGGACAGGGCAATCAGCCCCAGCATTTT
CDR3: CASSVGQGNQPQHF

V: TRBV6-2/TRBV6-3
size: many
D: TRBD2
J: TRBJ2-3
DNA: TGTGCCAGCAGCTCCGGGACTAGCGGATCAGATACGCAGTATTTT
CDR3: CASSSGTSGSDTQYF